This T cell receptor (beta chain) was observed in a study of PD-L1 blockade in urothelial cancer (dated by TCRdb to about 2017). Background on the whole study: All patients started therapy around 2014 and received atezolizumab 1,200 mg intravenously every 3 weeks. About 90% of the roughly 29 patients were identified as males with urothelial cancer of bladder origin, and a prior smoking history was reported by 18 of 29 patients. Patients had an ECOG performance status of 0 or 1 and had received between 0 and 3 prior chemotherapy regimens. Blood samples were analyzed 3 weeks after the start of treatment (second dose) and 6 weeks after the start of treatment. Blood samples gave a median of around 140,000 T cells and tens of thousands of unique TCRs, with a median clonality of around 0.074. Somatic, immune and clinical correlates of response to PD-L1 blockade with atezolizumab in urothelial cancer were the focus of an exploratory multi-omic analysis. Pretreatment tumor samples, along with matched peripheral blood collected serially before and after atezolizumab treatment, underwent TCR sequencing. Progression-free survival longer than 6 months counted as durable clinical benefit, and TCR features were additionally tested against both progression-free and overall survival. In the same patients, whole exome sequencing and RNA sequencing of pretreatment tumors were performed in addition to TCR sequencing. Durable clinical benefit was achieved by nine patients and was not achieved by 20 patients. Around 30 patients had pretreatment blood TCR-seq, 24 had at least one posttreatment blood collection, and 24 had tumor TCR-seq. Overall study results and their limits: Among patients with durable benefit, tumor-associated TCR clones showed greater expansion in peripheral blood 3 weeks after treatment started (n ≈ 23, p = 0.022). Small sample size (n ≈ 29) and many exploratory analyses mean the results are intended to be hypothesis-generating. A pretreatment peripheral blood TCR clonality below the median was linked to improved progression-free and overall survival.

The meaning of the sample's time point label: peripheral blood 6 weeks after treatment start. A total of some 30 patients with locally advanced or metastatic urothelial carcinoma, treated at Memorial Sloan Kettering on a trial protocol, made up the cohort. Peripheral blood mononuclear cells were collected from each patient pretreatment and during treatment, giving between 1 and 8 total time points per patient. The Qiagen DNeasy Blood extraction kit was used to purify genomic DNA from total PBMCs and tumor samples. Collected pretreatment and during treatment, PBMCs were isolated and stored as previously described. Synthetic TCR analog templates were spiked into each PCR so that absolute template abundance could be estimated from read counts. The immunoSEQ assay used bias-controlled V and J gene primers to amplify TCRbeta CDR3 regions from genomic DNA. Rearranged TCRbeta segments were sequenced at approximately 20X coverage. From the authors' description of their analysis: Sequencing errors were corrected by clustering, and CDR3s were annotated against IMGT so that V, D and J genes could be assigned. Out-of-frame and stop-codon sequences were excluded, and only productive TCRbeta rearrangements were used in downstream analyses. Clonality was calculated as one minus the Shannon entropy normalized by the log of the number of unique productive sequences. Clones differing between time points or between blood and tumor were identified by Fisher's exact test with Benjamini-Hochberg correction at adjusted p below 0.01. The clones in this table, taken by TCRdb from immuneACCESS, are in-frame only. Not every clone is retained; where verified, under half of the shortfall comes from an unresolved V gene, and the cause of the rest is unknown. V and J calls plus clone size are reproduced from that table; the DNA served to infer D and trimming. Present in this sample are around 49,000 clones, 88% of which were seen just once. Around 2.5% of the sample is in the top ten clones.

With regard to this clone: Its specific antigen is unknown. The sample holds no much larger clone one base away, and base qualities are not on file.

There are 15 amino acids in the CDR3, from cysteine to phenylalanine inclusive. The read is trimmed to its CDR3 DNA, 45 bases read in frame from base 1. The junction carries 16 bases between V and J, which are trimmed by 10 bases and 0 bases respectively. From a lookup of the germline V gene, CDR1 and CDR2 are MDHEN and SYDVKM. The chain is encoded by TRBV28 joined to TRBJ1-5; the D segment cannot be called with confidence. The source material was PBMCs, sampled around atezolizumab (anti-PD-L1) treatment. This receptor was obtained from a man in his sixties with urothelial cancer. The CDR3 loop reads CATSLKLDSNQPQHF. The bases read TGTGCCACCTCACTCAAGTTAGATAGCAATCAGCCCCAGCATTTT.